This T cell receptor beta chain was profiled in a study of T cells in women clearing cervical HPV infection. Study context: Controls gave blood once infection was undetectable; cases at lesion identification.

Clones were read by immunoSEQ multiplex PCR, and TCRdb kept only the in-frame ones, dropping some. This sample's table reports about 18,000 clones. Findings and limits, study-wide: Timing of associations relative to infection is unclear; T-cell subsets were not isolated. CIN3+ cases had significantly higher TCR richness than controls; evenness did not differ.

As concerns this clone: What it recognizes is unknown. The sequenced fragment ends 3 residues before the CDR3 boundary, so the rest is inferred from the germline J gene. The same CDR3 arises from other DNA sequences in this sample as well.

The CDR3 extends over 13 amino acids. The germline V and J ends were trimmed by 3 bases and 5 bases, with 8 bases remaining between them. Germline V gene lookup returns CDR1 LNHDA and CDR2 SQIVND (reference sequence). The chain has TRBV19 and TRBJ2-1; D may be TRBD1 (6 bases). The sequence derives from a woman aged 18-69 years with a cervical HPV16 infection that either progressed to CIN3+ or cleared (not recorded which). Sequenced material: blood buffy coat. The DNA read from the CDR3 is TGTGCCAGTAGTATCAGGGGAAACAATGAG. This sequence encodes CASSIRGNNE. The CDR3 in full is CASSIRGNNEQFF.